This T cell receptor (beta chain) stems from a study of cytomegalovirus exposure and HLA in healthy donors. As regards this clone: Its cognate antigen is unknown.

The J segment lost 5 bases and the V segment lost 4 bases, leaving 10 bases of the junction unmatched. Germline V gene sequence: CDR1 SGHRS, CDR2 YFSETQ. The CDR3 length is 16 residues. Assay: immunoSEQ multiplex PCR; the TCRdb copy retains only in-frame clones and omits some. The sample lists about 200,000 clones, about 82% occurring once. The study drew the donors from its approximately 120-subject validation cohort, separate from the 666-subject first cohort. Study-level findings and limits: Among TCR sequences, most were rare, though some public TCRs appeared in many donors. The study labeled around 160 TCR beta chains cytomegalovirus-associated.

The sequencing sample was made of PBMCs. The genes are TRBV5-1 and TRBJ2-5; TRBD2 matches at 11 bases. This sequence was found in a woman aged 18-30 years in good health and CMV-seronegative. CDR3 amino acids: CASSVIAGGRLETQYF. Here the CDR3 DNA reads TGCGCCAGCAGCGTGATAGCGGGGGGGCGGCTGGAGACCCAGTACTTC.